The 12 T cell receptor beta chains below were found in one sample sequenced in a study of blood T cell repertoires in COVID-19. Sequencing was performed with immunoSEQ multiplex PCR; in TCRdb, only in-frame clones are kept and a portion is missing. Of tens of thousands of clones in the sample, approximately 90% were seen once. Sequenced material: peripheral blood. The receptors were sampled from a woman aged 55-69 years with COVID-19, enrolled during active disease.

The chain carries TRBV7-2 and TRBJ2-2; a weak D match, TRBD2 (5 bases). Germline values: CDR1 SGHTA, CDR2 FQGNSA. Trimming pared 3 bases from V and 4 bases from J, leaving 9 bases between. The length of the CDR3 is 14 residues. CDR3 protein: CASSFKRSTGELFF. The CDR3, as DNA: TGTGCCAGCAGCTTCAAGCGGAGCACCGGGGAGCTGTTTTTT. Filled out from reference TRBV7-2 and TRBJ2-2, the complete variable domain reads GAGVSQSPSNKVTEKGKDVELRCDPISGHTALYWYRQSLGQGLEFLIYFQGNSAPDKSGLPSDRFSAERTGGSVSTLTIQRTQQEDSAVYLCASSFKRSTGELFFGEGSRLTVL.

The genes are TRBV25-1 and TRBJ2-2; D perhaps matches TRBD2 (7 bases). The CDR3 runs to 15 residues. CDR1 MGHDK and CDR2 SYGVNS come from the germline V gene. Trimming removed 5 bases from V and 4 bases from J, with 14 bases in between. CDR3 residues: CASSLGGAGTGELFF. The CDR3 coding sequence is TGTGCCAGCAGTCTAGGGGGGGCCGGCACCGGGGAGCTGTTTTTT.

The CDR3 sequence: CASSVTGGANYGYTF. DNA of the CDR3: TGTGCCAGCAGCGTGACAGGTGGAGCTAACTATGGCTACACCTTC. The chain is built from TRBV9 and TRBJ1-2; the D gene is possibly TRBD1 (6 bases). V lost 2 bases to trimming and J lost 0 bases, with 11 bases between them. The CDR3 extends over 15 amino acids. Germline loops: CDR1 SGDLS, CDR2 YYNGEE.

The chain is built from TRBV10-3 and TRBJ2-2, with 11 bases lining up with TRBD1. The CDR3 spans 14 residues. Germline V gene data show CDR1 as ENHRY and CDR2 as SYGVKD. The V segment lost 7 bases and the J segment 5 bases; nucleotides outside the gene matches: 3. The CDR3 sequence: CAITGTGGTGELFF. As DNA, the CDR3 is TGTGCCATCACCGGGACAGGGGGAACCGGGGAGCTGTTTTTT.

In this sample, this clone turned up a few times. This sequence joins TRBV6-2 or TRBV6-3 and TRBJ2-7; the match to TRBD1 covers 9 bases. The CDR3 contains 14 residues. Germline CDR1 is MNHEY and CDR2 is SVGEGT. J gave up 5 bases and V 3 bases, and 5 bases lay outside the gene matches. The CDR3 spells CASSYGQGRNEQYF. The CDR3 DNA sequence: TGTGCCAGCAGTTATGGACAGGGGAGGAACGAGCAGTACTTC.

V usage is TRBV5-6 and J usage is TRBJ2-5, with D perhaps TRBD1 (5 bases). Germline-derived CDR1 and CDR2 are SGHDT and YYEEEE. V dropped 2 bases and J dropped 6 bases, with 17 bases sitting between them. This CDR3 spans 15 amino acids. CDR3 sequence (DNA): TGTGCCAGCAGCTTTATCGGCGCAGGGATGAAGACCCAGTACTTC. Its protein is CASSFIGAGMKTQYF.

The gene calls are TRBV3-1 (or the pseudogene TRBV3-2) and TRBJ2-1; 8 nucleotides match TRBD2. CDR3 length: 14 residues. V lost 6 bases and J lost 7; bases outside the gene matches: 8. The germline V gene has CDR1 LGHDT and CDR2 YNNKEL (reference sequence). Written as DNA, the CDR3 is TGTGCCAGCAGTTCCGGGACTAGTAGGAATGAGCAGTTCTTC. Protein: CASSSGTSRNEQFF.

This chain connects TRBV7-9 to TRBJ1-1; tentative D call: TRBD1 (6 bases). The V end was cut by 1 base, the J end by 3 bases, with 12 bases between. Germline V gene sequence: CDR1 SEHNR, CDR2 FQNEAQ (reference sequence). The CDR3 is made up of 15 amino acids. The CDR3 DNA reads TGTGCCAGCAGCTTAGAAAACAGGGCCTACACTGAAGCTTTCTTT. Translated, it gives CASSLENRAYTEAFF. The full variable domain, its missing parts supplied by reference TRBV7-9 and TRBJ1-1, is DTGVSQNPRHKITKRGQNVTFRCDPISEHNRLYWYRQTLGQGPEFLTYFQNEAQLEKSRLLSDRFSAERPKGSFSTLEIQRTEQGDSAMYLCASSLENRAYTEAFFGQGTRLTVV.

The rearrangement uses TRBV29-1 and TRBJ1-2; 7 nucleotides agree with TRBD1. V lost 0 bases and J lost 5; bases outside the gene matches: 0. The CDR3 covers 12 residues. Per germline, CDR1 SQVTM and CDR2 ANQGSEA. The CDR3 is CSVEEQGYGYTF. Written as DNA, the CDR3 is TGCAGCGTTGAAGAACAGGGGTATGGCTACACCTTC.

The chain links TRBV5-1 to TRBJ2-6; D possibly corresponds to TRBD1 (5 bases). CDR3 size: 15 residues. Germline values: CDR1 SGHRS, CDR2 YFSETQ. V lost 3 bases, J lost 0 bases, and 7 bases lay in between. DNA of the CDR3: TGCGCCAGCAGCTCCGACAGCTCTGGGGCCAACGTCCTGACTTTC. Amino acids: CASSSDSSGANVLTF.

This chain joins TRBV27 and TRBJ1-5; TRBD1 might be the D (6 bases). The CDR3 covers 14 residues. Germline V gene lookup returns CDR1 MNHEY and CDR2 SMNVEV (reference sequence). Trimming removed 5 bases at V and 5 bases at J, with 13 bases between. The CDR3 loop reads CASSPQGNHQPQHF. The CDR3 DNA is TGTGCCAGCAGTCCACAGGGAAACCATCAGCCCCAGCATTTT.

The chain uses TRBV3-1 (or the pseudogene TRBV3-2) and TRBJ2-2; TRBD2 matches at 7 bases. The ends lost 0 bases at V and 6 bases at J; junction bases unmatched: 10. There are 17 residues in the CDR3. CDR1 LGHDT and CDR2 YNNKEL come from the germline V gene (reference sequence). The CDR3 nucleotides are TGTGCCAGCAGCCAAGATCGCGCGGGAGCGGTGGCCGGGGAGCTGTTTTTT. Its translation: CASSQDRAGAVAGELFF.